This T cell receptor (beta chain) appears in the sequencing data of a study of graft-versus-host responses after intestinal transplantation. General study points: Among recipient marrow samples, GvH clones were found; some appeared first in ileum or blood.

As concerns this clone: The antigen remains undetermined.

Only in-frame clones appear in the TCRdb table, and some are missing; sequencing was by immunoSEQ multiplex PCR. The repertoire includes 15,000 to 20,000 clones, approximately 87% of them detected once, and 6% to 8.5% sits in the top ten. The germline V gene has CDR1 LGHNA and CDR2 YNFKEQ. There are 12 residues in the CDR3. With 5 bases removed from V and 4 bases from J, the gap between germline ends came to 9 bases. J is TRBJ2-7 and V is TRBV4-2; maybe TRBD2 (6 bases). Sequences were derived from bone marrow, sampled more than 120 days after intestinal transplantation. This clonotype was sampled from a human patient who received an intestinal transplant, so some T cells may come from the graft donor. CDR3 sequence: CASSSGEYEQYF. The CDR3 DNA reads TGTGCCAGCAGCTCGGGGGAGTACGAGCAGTACTTC.